These 27 T cell receptor beta chains originate from one sample sequenced in a study of cytomegalovirus exposure and HLA in healthy donors. This PCR relied on a set of 60 Vbeta primers and 13 Jbeta primers. Using immunoSEQ multiplex PCR, the repertoire was profiled, and TCRdb retains in-frame clones only, with some absent. The data contain 150,000 to 200,000 clones, about 80% of them seen just once; the ten biggest clones take up around 1.9%. The sample was PBMCs. The receptors were gathered from a woman aged 18 to 35 in good health and CMV-seropositive.

The rearrangement joins TRBV9 to TRBJ1-1; 7 bases are a match to TRBD1. Trimming took 4 bases from V and 4 from J; bases not matched to a gene: 4. Germline loops: CDR1 SGDLS, CDR2 YYNGEE. The CDR3 consists of 13 residues. The CDR3, as DNA: TGTGCCAGCAGCCTCTCAGGGGGCACTGAAGCTTTCTTT. Its translation is CASSLSGGTEAFF.

The J gene is TRBJ2-5, the V gene TRBV10-1; possible D gene TRBD2, 5 bases. The CDR3 is 15 amino acids. Germline values: CDR1 WNHNN, CDR2 SYGVQD (reference sequence). Trimming took 0 bases from V and 3 from J, leaving 11 bases between them. The CDR3 DNA is TGCGCCAGCAGTGAGTCGGAGGCAGGCAAAGAGACCCAGTACTTC. This translates into CASSESEAGKETQYF.

The sample holds one count of this clone. This chain joins TRBV19 and TRBJ2-1; a weak D match, TRBD2 (6 bases). CDR1 and CDR2 from the germline V gene are LNHDA and SQIVND (reference sequence). The V end was cut by 8 bases, the J end by 7 bases, with 21 bases between. The CDR3 contains 15 residues. The CDR3 spells CASSPTSSPGNEQFF. In nucleotides, the CDR3 is TGTGCCAGTTCTCCGACTAGTAGCCCCGGGAATGAGCAGTTCTTC.

J is TRBJ1-2 and V is TRBV9, with 8 bases aligning to TRBD1. The V and J ends lost 3 bases and 4 bases, in that order; junction bases with no gene match: 8. Germline CDR1 is SGDLS and CDR2 is YYNGEE. The CDR3 has 15 residues. CDR3 amino acids: CASSAQTGGFYGYTF. Here the CDR3 DNA reads TGTGCCAGCAGCGCCCAAACAGGGGGGTTCTATGGCTACACCTTC. Complete variable domain (other parts from reference TRBV9 and TRBJ1-2): DSGVTQTPKHLITATGQRVTLRCSPRSGDLSVYWYQQSLDQGLQFLIQYYNGEERAKGNILERFSAQQFPDLHSELNLSSLELGDSALYFCASSAQTGGFYGYTFGSGTRLTVV.

The genes are TRBV4-2 and TRBJ2-3, with TRBD1 matching 8 bases. Looked up from germline, CDR1 is LGHNA and CDR2 is YNFKEQ. With 4 bases clipped from V and 6 bases from J, the junction kept 12 bases outside the gene matches. There are 16 residues in the CDR3. CDR3: CASSPDWTGYEDTQYF. The CDR3 coding sequence is TGTGCCAGCAGCCCTGACTGGACAGGGTACGAGGATACGCAGTATTTT.

The chain has TRBV19 and TRBJ1-1, with 8 bases lining up with TRBD1. V gave up 3 bases and J gave up 3 bases; unmatched junction bases: 3. The CDR3 consists of 14 residues. Per germline, CDR1 LNHDA and CDR2 SQIVND (reference sequence). CDR3 nucleotides: TGTGCCAGTAGTATGCCAGGGGGCTACACTGAAGCTTTCTTT. It encodes CASSMPGGYTEAFF.

The chain uses TRBV9 and TRBJ1-5, with TRBD1 identical over 10 bases. CDR3 length: 15 amino acids. Germline CDR1 and CDR2: SGDLS and YYNGEE. Germline trimming cut 2 bases from V and 6 bases from J; bases unmatched to any gene: 5. CDR3 in amino acids: CASSVGTGESQPQHF. CDR3 DNA: TGTGCCAGCAGCGTGGGGACAGGGGAAAGTCAGCCCCAGCATTTT.

This clone was detected a few times. The rearrangement links TRBV5-4 to TRBJ2-1; 12 bases align to TRBD2. Looked up from germline, CDR1 is SGHNT and CDR2 is YYREEE (reference sequence). Unmatched junction bases numbered 7, after V lost 2 bases and J lost 7 bases. The CDR3 spans 16 residues. CDR3 amino acids: CASSFLAGGPGNEQFF. CDR3 nucleotides: TGTGCCAGCAGCTTCCTAGCGGGGGGGCCGGGGAATGAGCAGTTCTTC.

This clone was observed once. The chain carries TRBV9 and TRBJ2-3; 8 bases are shared with TRBD2. The CDR3 spans 16 residues. The germline CDR1 and CDR2 sequences are SGDLS and YYNGEE. V lost 3 bases and J lost 0; bases outside the gene matches: 6. CDR3 nucleotides: TGTGCCAGCAGCGCCTTGGGCGGGGGGAGCACAGATACGCAGTATTTT. It translates to CASSALGGGSTDTQYF.

The CDR3 is CASSRDGLNYGYTF. The CDR3 DNA sequence: TGTGCCAGCAGCCGGGACGGACTAAACTATGGCTACACCTTC. The chain employs TRBV11-3 and TRBJ1-2; D may be TRBD1 (5 bases). Trimming pared 5 bases from V and 2 bases from J, leaving 12 bases between. Germline loops: CDR1 SGHNT, CDR2 YENEEA. CDR3 size: 14 residues.

The CDR3 sequence is CASSGGGEGNQPQHF. In DNA form, the CDR3 reads TGTGCCAGTAGTGGCGGGGGGGAAGGCAATCAGCCCCAGCATTTT. This chain uses TRBV19 with TRBJ1-5, with D maybe TRBD1 (5 bases). V was shortened by 5 bases and J by 2 bases, with 13 bases between the two germline ends. Per germline, CDR1 LNHDA and CDR2 SQIVND (reference sequence). This CDR3 contains 15 residues.

The chain uses TRBV7-2 and TRBJ2-7, with 9 bases identical to TRBD1. Germline V lookup: CDR1 SGHTA, CDR2 FQGNSA. The CDR3 has 14 residues. J was trimmed by 3 bases and V by 5 bases; bases with no gene match: 5. CDR3 loop: CASSLDRGFYEQYF. The CDR3, as DNA: TGTGCCAGCAGCCTCGACAGGGGGTTCTACGAGCAGTACTTC.

The genes are TRBV2 and TRBJ2-6; tentative D call: TRBD1 (5 bases). Germline V gene sequence: CDR1 SNHLY, CDR2 FYNNEI. There are 19 residues in the CDR3. Trimming removed 3 bases from V and 0 bases from J, with 18 bases in between. CDR3 nucleotide sequence: TGTGCCAGCAGTGACAGGGAATCCCACTACATCTCTGGGGCCAACGTCCTGACTTTC. Its protein product is CASSDRESHYISGANVLTF. The full variable domain, rest sourced from reference TRBV2 and TRBJ2-6, is EPEVTQTPSHQVTQMGQEVILRCVPISNHLYFYWYRQILGQKVEFLVSFYNNEISEKSEIFDDQFSVERPDGSNFTLKIRSTKLEDSAMYFCASSDRESHYISGANVLTFGAGSRLTVL.

V usage is TRBV7-2 and J usage is TRBJ1-1; no clear D. Germline V gives CDR1 SGHTA, CDR2 FQGNSA. The CDR3 consists of 15 residues. The V end lost 3 bases, the J end lost 2 bases, and 13 bases lay between the germline ends. The CDR3 sequence is CASSLEARFNTEAFF. CDR3 sequence (DNA): TGTGCCAGCAGCTTGGAGGCGCGGTTCAACACTGAAGCTTTCTTT.

This chain uses TRBV5-5 with TRBJ2-7; 10 nucleotides match TRBD2. Trimming cost V 1 base and J 0 bases; bases outside gene matches: 4. Germline V lookup: CDR1 SGHKS, CDR2 YYEKEE (reference sequence). The CDR3 is 16 amino acids. The CDR3 reads CASSLWTSGSSYEQYV. In DNA, the CDR3 is TGTGCCAGCAGCTTGTGGACTAGCGGAAGCTCCTACGAGCAGTACGTC.

The J gene is TRBJ1-4, the V gene TRBV30; D is possibly TRBD1 (5 bases). Trimming took off 0 bases at V and 10 bases at J, with 15 bases between the two ends. Germline V gene data show CDR1 as GTSNPN and CDR2 as SVGIG (reference sequence). The CDR3 is 14 residues long. Here the CDR3 reads CAWSVRGGARKLFF. The CDR3 nucleotides read TGTGCCTGGAGTGTACGGGGAGGGGCGAGAAAACTGTTTTTT.

The chain has TRBV27 and TRBJ1-2, with 8 positions matching TRBD1. Germline V gene data show CDR1 as MNHEY and CDR2 as SMNVEV (reference sequence). This CDR3 comprises 11 residues. J gave up 5 bases and V 10 bases, and 3 bases lay outside the gene matches. Here the CDR3 reads CATTGGYGYTF. CDR3 DNA sequence: TGTGCCACCACAGGGGGGTATGGCTACACCTTC.

Note on this clone: The sample carries other DNA sequences with the same CDR3. The rearrangement uses TRBV7-9 and TRBJ1-1, with D possibly matching TRBD1 (5 bases). This CDR3 spans 12 amino acids. Germline V gene data show CDR1 as SEHNR and CDR2 as FQNEAQ (reference sequence). The V and J ends lost 4 bases and 4 bases respectively, with 7 bases between them. The CDR3 spells CASSWGGTEAFF. In nucleotides, the CDR3 is TGTGCCAGCAGCTGGGGGGGCACTGAAGCTTTCTTT.

The J gene is TRBJ2-3, the V gene TRBV5-8; 12 nucleotides align to TRBD1. V shed 1 base and J 6 bases; nucleotides not matched to a gene: 9. Germline values: CDR1 SGHTS, CDR2 YDEGEE. The CDR3 sequence is 17 residues long. The CDR3 nucleotides are TGTGCCAGCAGCTTGTTTGCCGGGACAGGGGGCATGGATACGCAGTATTTT. Its translation: CASSLFAGTGGMDTQYF.

The V gene is TRBV9, the J gene TRBJ1-4; a possible D gene is TRBD1 (6 bases). CDR3 length: 15 residues. Germline V gives CDR1 SGDLS, CDR2 YYNGEE. Trimming shortened V by 5 bases and J by 2 bases, and 13 bases separated the two germline ends. The CDR3 protein is CASSGGQITNEKLFF. CDR3 coding DNA: TGTGCCAGCAGTGGCGGACAGATCACTAATGAAAAACTGTTTTTT.

The V call is TRBV11-2, the J call TRBJ1-2; tentatively, D is TRBD1 (5 bases). This CDR3 region has 18 residues. Per the germline V gene, CDR1 is SGHAT and CDR2 is FQNNGV. Between the trimmed V and J ends, which lost 0 bases and 3 bases, there was a span of 20 bases. The CDR3 loop reads CASSLDLGRGGEDYGYTF. The CDR3 DNA is TGTGCCAGCAGCTTAGATCTGGGCCGGGGGGGAGAAGACTATGGCTACACCTTC.

This rearrangement joins TRBV6-4 to TRBJ2-3; 10 bases line up with TRBD2. V was clipped by 6 bases and J by 2 bases; unmatched bases: 5. The CDR3 spans 15 residues. The germline gives CDR1 MRHNA, CDR2 SNTAGT. The CDR3 nucleotides read TGTGCCAGCAGCATAGCGGGGGGCCCCACAGATACGCAGTATTTT. Encoded protein: CASSIAGGPTDTQYF.

This sequence joins TRBV5-1 and TRBJ1-4, with no clear D. Germline V lookup: CDR1 SGHRS, CDR2 YFSETQ. Trimming removed 4 bases from V and 7 bases from J, with 11 bases in between. There are 13 residues in the CDR3. In DNA, the CDR3 is TGCGCCAGCAGCCCCACTGTTGGTGAAAAACTGTTTTTT. It yields the protein CASSPTVGEKLFF.

V and J are TRBV19 and TRBJ2-1; no reliable D call. CDR1 LNHDA and CDR2 SQIVND come from the germline V gene (reference sequence). This CDR3 contains 14 residues. Trimming took 3 bases from V and 8 from J, leaving 14 bases between them. The CDR3 nucleotides are TGTGCCAGTAGTATGATCGTAGTGGCGGATGAGCAGTTCTTC. Amino acid sequence: CASSMIVVADEQFF.

This clone was seen a single time. The J gene is TRBJ1-2, the V gene TRBV2, with 7 bases lining up with TRBD1. Germline-derived CDR1 and CDR2 are SNHLY and FYNNEI. This CDR3 has 14 residues. Germline trimming cut 2 bases from V and 6 bases from J; bases unmatched to any gene: 6. CDR3 nucleotide sequence: TGTGCCAGCAGTGAAACAGGGGCGTTAAATGGCTACACCTTC. It codes for CASSETGALNGYTF.

This rearrangement joins TRBV14 to TRBJ2-5; possibly TRBD2 for D (5 bases). The germline V and J ends were trimmed by 3 bases and 2 bases, with 10 bases remaining between them. The CDR3 is 14 amino acids. Germline V lookup: CDR1 SGHDN, CDR2 FVKESK. The CDR3: CASSQDLIQETQYF. Written as DNA, the CDR3 is TGTGCCAGCAGCCAGGACTTAATTCAAGAGACCCAGTACTTC.

The chain recombines TRBV11-2 with TRBJ2-5, with 12 bases that match TRBD2. Losses at the gene ends were 4 bases for V and 5 bases for J; bases not matched to a gene: 11. CDR3 length equals 17 residues. Germline V gives CDR1 SGHAT, CDR2 FQNNGV. The CDR3 coding sequence is TGTGCCAGCAGCTCCGGACTAGCGGGGATGCGGGGGGAGACCCAGTACTTC. The encoded protein is CASSSGLAGMRGETQYF.